Included here is one TCR beta chain sequence, with context. Generated by immunoSEQ multiplex PCR, the TCRdb table keeps only in-frame clones and is missing some. This table has approximately 270,000 clones, around 85% appearing once. This specimen belongs to a study of blood T cell repertoires in COVID-19. Study background: PBMCs, B-cell-depleted T cells, or T cells provided the cDNA or gDNA that made up the material.

Germline CDR1 SQVTM, CDR2 ANQGSEA. This CDR3 region has 14 residues. Trimming took 3 bases from V and 5 from J; bases not matched to a gene: 10. This clonotype originated in a human donor with COVID-19, enrolled during active disease. The donor label of this sample is uncertain. Sequenced input: peripheral blood. The rearrangement joins TRBV29-1 to TRBJ2-7; TRBD1 agrees at 7 bases. This CDR3 is CSVEVAGGQHEQYF. The CDR3 DNA reads TGCAGCGTTGAGGTGGCAGGGGGTCAACACGAGCAGTACTTC.